The clone carrying this TCR beta chain has only one observation. This sample is drawn from a study of blood T cell repertoires in COVID-19. Study overall: PBMCs, B-cell-depleted T cells, or T cells were the source of the cDNA or gDNA that made up the material.

Individuals drawn from some 25 US areas were roughly 18 to 100 years old. In the original processing: Estimation of nucleated cell counts relied on the amplification of reference gene primers. The method was immunoSEQ multiplex PCR; TCRdb's version includes in-frame clones alone and lacks a portion of them. The V and J calls and clone size are taken from that table; D and trimming were inferred from the DNA. The sample has roughly 360,000 clones; roughly 90% are singletons. The CDR3 is made up of 11 amino acids. V lost 3 bases, J lost 6 bases, and 6 bases lay in between. From germline, CDR1 is SGDLS and CDR2 YYNGEE.

The genes are TRBV9 and TRBJ1-2; D is unclear. The TCR comes from a woman aged 25 to 39 with acute COVID-19. The sequenced sample was PBMCs or T cells enriched from blood (not recorded which). DNA for the CDR3: TGTGCCAGCAGCGACGAGAATGGCTACACCTTC. Protein sequence: CASSDENGYTF.